These 3 T cell receptor beta chains share one sample of origin, sequenced in a study of T-cell memory formation after mild COVID-19 (dated by TCRdb to 2020 to 2022). Libraries were prepared through 5' RACE. TCRdb shows the sequencer as Illumina NovaSeq 6000. Using fastp trimming at Q25 and MiXCR clonotype assembly, TCRdb reanalyzed the public sequencing data and kept in-frame beta chains. Merged by CDR3 protein, the rows form single entries marked with the most common genes and DNA. This sample lists about 110,000 distinct CDR3 sequences; over 15% were detected once. The ten biggest clones cover over 4.5% of the sample. Sequenced input: PBMCs or a T cell subset sorted from them (not recorded which). Every receptor here comes from a man between 18 and 35 years old who had mild COVID-19 (a few samples of this study predate the infection). The sample titles of this study are shuffled in the database, so cell type and time point are left out; the donor was told from shared clones.

This clonotype occurred a few times. V gene TRBV21-1 combines with J gene TRBJ2-5. TRBV21-1 is described as a pseudogene. This CDR3 contains 18 residues. The CDR3 DNA is TGTGCCAGCAGCAGAAAGTGTTTTAAATGTGGGTACCAAGAGACCCAGTACTTC. This encodes CASSRKCFKCGYQETQYF.

This chain links TRBV5-6 with TRBJ1-2; D may be TRBD1 (5 bases). This CDR3 is built from 14 residues. V lost 2 bases to trimming and J lost 6 bases, with 14 bases between them. Germline V gives CDR1 SGHDT, CDR2 YYEEEE. CDR3 sequence: CASSFPGEGDGYTF. The CDR3 DNA reads as TGTGCCAGCAGCTTCCCGGGGGAAGGGGATGGCTACACCTTC.

This clonotype has just a few counts. This chain links TRBV27 with TRBJ2-2; possibly TRBD2 for D (6 bases). The CDR3 is 15 amino acids. The germline CDR1 and CDR2 sequences are MNHEY and SMNVEV (reference sequence). V was cut by 3 bases and J by 7 bases, with 15 bases left in between. The CDR3 reads CASSFWAGRIGELFF. The CDR3, as DNA: TGTGCCAGCAGTTTCTGGGCGGGGAGGATCGGGGAGCTGTTTTTT.